The 17 T cell receptor beta chains listed next were all sequenced from one sample in a study of post-analysis software for immune sequencing data. Unique molecular identifiers featured in each of the TCR beta cDNA libraries. TCRdb re-analysed the PCR reads in MiXCR, keeping a single row per CDR3 protein. The top ten clones hold roughly 0.53% of a sample with roughly 730,000 distinct CDR3 sequences, about 27% of them seen once. Which antigens these TCRs recognize remains unknown. General observations from the study: Controls had lower frequencies than patients of roughly five TRBV segments, which included TRBV5-6, TRBV5-1 and TRBV20-1.

What was sequenced was blood. The receptor set was obtained from a girl between 10 and 17 years old with multiple sclerosis.

This clonotype appeared many times. The CDR3 sequence is CASSWGSPAEQFF. CDR3 in DNA: TGCGCCAGCAGCTGGGGATCCCCAGCTGAGCAGTTCTTC. V is TRBV5-1 and J is TRBJ2-1; D unclear. V lost 3 bases and J 9 bases, leaving 13 bases between the germline ends. Looked up from germline, CDR1 is SGHRS and CDR2 is YFSETQ. This CDR3 comprises 13 residues.

This clonotype has a handful of counts. The V gene is TRBV6-1, the J gene TRBJ1-2; tentatively, D is TRBD1 (6 bases). The CDR3 extends over 15 amino acids. Trimming left V 2 bases short and J 4 bases short, with 14 bases between. Germline values: CDR1 MNHNS, CDR2 SASEGT. The CDR3 here is CASSERGGAGYGYTF. The CDR3, as DNA: TGTGCCAGCAGTGAAAGGGGGGGGGCTGGCTATGGCTACACCTTC.

The chain recombines TRBV28 with TRBJ2-7, with D perhaps TRBD2 (6 bases). V lost 7 bases and J 3 bases, leaving 10 bases between the germline ends. The CDR3 has 12 residues. Germline V gives CDR1 MDHEN, CDR2 SYDVKM. This chain's CDR3 is CASTDSGYEQYF. In DNA, the CDR3 is TGTGCCAGCACCGATAGCGGCTACGAGCAGTACTTC.

The chain's CDR3 is CASSEYAGDTQYF. The CDR3 nucleotides are TGTGCCAGCAGTGAATATGCGGGAGATACGCAGTATTTT. The J gene is TRBJ2-3, the V gene TRBV25-1; a weak D match, TRBD2 (5 bases). V lost 0 bases to trimming and J lost 5 bases, with 6 bases between them. Germline V CDR1 and CDR2: MGHDK, SYGVNS. CDR3 size: 13 residues.

In DNA, the CDR3 is TGTGCCAGCAGCGTCACAGGACCCCAGTACTTC. It translates to CASSVTGPQYF. This rearrangement joins TRBV7-9 to TRBJ2-5; D might be TRBD1 (5 bases). V was cut by 5 bases and J by 9 bases, with 10 bases left in between. CDR1 SEHNR and CDR2 FQNEAQ come from the germline V gene (reference sequence). The CDR3 is 11 residues long.

This clonotype turned up a few times. The J gene is TRBJ1-2, the V gene TRBV6-2 or TRBV6-3, with 8 bases aligning to TRBD1. The germline V gene encodes CDR1 MNHEY and CDR2 SVGEGT. V lost 6 bases to trimming and J lost 4 bases; unmatched junction nucleotides: 7. The CDR3 spans 14 residues. CDR3 DNA: TGTGCCAGCAGACAGGGGGTATTCGGCTATGGCTACACCTTC. The encoded protein is CASRQGVFGYGYTF.

The table lists this clonotype with many counts. The rearrangement joins TRBV7-2 to TRBJ2-7; tentatively, D is TRBD2 (6 bases). V was trimmed by 3 bases and J by 2 bases, leaving 14 bases between them. Germline CDR1 reads SGHTA; CDR2 reads FQGNSA. The CDR3 runs 15 residues. The CDR3 is CASSFSSGPPYEQYF. CDR3 bases: TGTGCCAGCAGCTTTTCCAGCGGGCCTCCCTACGAGCAGTACTTC.

This clonotype was observed a single time. This chain joins TRBV3-1 and TRBJ2-7; 7 bases line up with TRBD2. This CDR3 region has 13 residues. Germline loops: CDR1 LGHDT, CDR2 YNNKEL (reference sequence). With V trimmed by 5 bases and J by 0 bases, 1 base remained unmatched. In DNA form, the CDR3 reads TGTGCCAGCAGCGGGGGGGACTCCTACGAGCAGTACTTC. Its translation is CASSGGDSYEQYF.

This clonotype was detected only a few times. CDR3 nucleotide sequence: TGCAGCGTTACGGATCTCTCTGGGGCCAACGTCCTGACTTTC. Its translation is CSVTDLSGANVLTF. V and J are TRBV29-1 and TRBJ2-6, with D unclear. Germline loops: CDR1 SQVTM, CDR2 ANQGSEA. V was clipped by 5 bases and J by 0 bases, with 8 bases between them. The CDR3 covers 14 residues.

This CDR3 is CASTPSRVNEQFF. CDR3 bases: TGTGCCAGCACCCCAAGCAGGGTTAATGAGCAGTTCTTC. The chain links TRBV28 to TRBJ2-1, with a possible D match to TRBD1 (5 bases). V gave up 7 bases and J gave up 7 bases, with 14 bases separating them. The germline gives CDR1 MDHEN, CDR2 SYDVKM. The CDR3 sequence is 13 residues long.

This clonotype was observed a handful of times. The rearrangement uses TRBV7-9 and TRBJ2-1, with D tentatively TRBD2 (5 bases). Germline CDR1 and CDR2: SEHNR and FQNEAQ (reference sequence). This CDR3 contains 12 residues. The V end lost 1 base, the J end lost 14 bases, and 12 bases lay between the germline ends. CDR3 in DNA: TGTGCCAGCAGCTTAGTTACCGGGGATGAGTTCTTC. Encoded protein: CASSLVTGDEFF. Full variable domain (rest looked up from reference TRBV7-9 and TRBJ2-1): DTGVSQNPRHKITKRGQNVTFRCDPISEHNRLYWYRQTLGQGPEFLTYFQNEAQLEKSRLLSDRFSAERPKGSFSTLEIQRTEQGDSAMYLCASSLVTGDEFFGPGTRLTVL.

V is TRBV5-5 and J is TRBJ2-1; D perhaps matches TRBD2 (6 bases). Between the trimmed V and J ends, which lost 0 bases and 3 bases, there was a span of 16 bases. CDR3 size: 17 residues. CDR1 and CDR2 from the germline V gene are SGHKS and YYEKEE (reference sequence). The CDR3, as DNA: TGTGCCAGCAGCTTGGGGGTGGCGGGGCGAATCTACAATGAGCAGTTCTTC. This encodes CASSLGVAGRIYNEQFF.

V is TRBV27 and J is TRBJ2-7; D is perhaps TRBD1 (5 bases). The CDR3 has 15 residues. Germline assignment: CDR1 MNHEY and CDR2 SMNVEV (reference sequence). The germline V and J ends were trimmed by 5 bases and 2 bases, with 16 bases remaining between them. The DNA of the CDR3 is TGTGCCAGCAGTCCGCTTTCGATGACAGCCTACGAGCAGTACTTC. Residues: CASSPLSMTAYEQYF.

This chain connects TRBV11-2 to TRBJ2-5; a possible D gene is TRBD2 (5 bases). Between the trimmed V and J ends, which lost 5 bases and 7 bases, there was a span of 14 bases. The CDR3 consists of 13 residues. Germline CDR1 is SGHAT and CDR2 is FQNNGV. CDR3 DNA: TGTGCCAGCAGCGGACTGTTGGTGCGGACCCAGTACTTC. Its translation: CASSGLLVRTQYF.

The rearrangement joins TRBV7-8 to TRBJ2-6; D possibly corresponds to TRBD1 (6 bases). The germline CDR1 and CDR2 sequences are SGHVS and FQNEAQ. V gave up 5 bases and J gave up 3 bases, with 14 bases separating them. There are 16 residues in the CDR3. CDR3 loop: CASSPYRVNGANVLTF. CDR3 nucleotide sequence: TGTGCCAGCAGCCCCTACAGGGTAAATGGGGCCAACGTCCTGACTTTC.

In this sample, this clonotype turned up a few times. V gene TRBV20-1 combines with J gene TRBJ1-2, with D possibly TRBD1 on 6 matching bases. V lost 2 bases and J lost 4, with 14 bases in between. Per the germline V gene, CDR1 is DFQATT and CDR2 is SNEGSKA (reference sequence). The CDR3 runs 14 residues. The CDR3 nucleotides are TGCAGTGCTAGACATCAGGGGAGAACCTATGGCTACACCTTC. Amino acid sequence: CSARHQGRTYGYTF.

This clonotype occurred a few times. V and J are TRBV20-1 and TRBJ2-1; unclear D gene. V lost 6 bases and J lost 5, with 8 bases in between. The CDR3 covers 11 residues. The germline V gene has CDR1 DFQATT and CDR2 SNEGSKA (reference sequence). In nucleotides, the CDR3 is TGCAGTGCCTCGGCCGACAATGAGCAGTTCTTC. This sequence encodes CSASADNEQFF.